The rows below give T cell receptor beta chains drawn from one sample of a study of cytomegalovirus exposure and HLA in healthy donors. Sequencing used immunoSEQ multiplex PCR; TCRdb keeps in-frame clones, though not all of them. Among 100,000 to 150,000 clones listed, about 96% were seen once. Material for sequencing was PBMCs. These TCRs come from a man younger than 35 in good health and CMV-seronegative. Each CDR3 is given with its conserved first and last residue. Each record gives: D gene, V gene, clone size, J gene, CDR3 DNA, CDR3 protein. The D gene is left open where the match is weak. The size field is filled for only some rows; it gives once, few, many or a size class.

>TRBD1|TRBV27|-|TRBJ2-7
TGTGCCAGCGCGACAGGGCCCGAGCAGTACTTC
CASATGPEQYF
>-|TRBV28|-|TRBJ1-1
TGTGCCAGCAGTTTGACAGAGAACACTGAAGCTTTCTTT
CASSLTENTEAFF
>-|TRBV5-5|-|TRBJ2-7
TGTGCCAGCAGCTTGGCTGCCTACGAGCAGTACTTC
CASSLAAYEQYF
>TRBD2|TRBV28|-|TRBJ2-7
TGTGCCAGCAGTTTATGGGGACTAGCGGGAGGGCCCTACGAGCAGTACTTC
CASSLWGLAGGPYEQYF
>-|TRBV11-2|-|TRBJ2-3
TGTGCCAGCAGCCCTGCCGGGGCGCAGTATTTT
CASSPAGAQYF
>-|TRBV7-9|-|TRBJ2-2
TGTGCCAGCAGCTTCGGTCCTGGGGCCAGAACCGGGGAGCTGTTTTTT
CASSFGPGARTGELFF
>TRBD1|TRBV7-2|-|TRBJ1-2
TGTGCCAGCAGCGAACAGGGGACCAACTATGGCTACACCTTC
CASSEQGTNYGYTF
>-|TRBV9|once|TRBJ2-7
TGTGCCAGCAGCGTAGGGGCAGGGGTATCCTACGAGCAGTACTTC
CASSVGAGVSYEQYF
>-|TRBV18|-|TRBJ2-7
TGTGCCAGCTCACCTCCTAGCTCCTACGAGCAGTACTTC
CASSPPSSYEQYF
>-|TRBV30|-|TRBJ1-2
TGTGCCTGGAGTGTACAAGCCGGACAGTACTATGGCTACACCTTC
CAWSVQAGQYYGYTF
>TRBD1|TRBV6-4|-|TRBJ1-2
TGTGCCAGCAGTGAATCCGGGACAGGGGGCGGATTAGGTGGCTACACCTTC
CASSESGTGGGLGGYTF
>TRBD1|TRBV27|-|TRBJ2-7
TGTGCCAGCAGTTTCAGGGACAGGGGCAGCTACGAGCAGTACTTC
CASSFRDRGSYEQYF
>-|TRBV5-4|-|TRBJ1-4
TGTGCCAGCAGCTTGGGACAGGAGCTTGCAACTAATGAAAAACTGTTTTTT
CASSLGQELATNEKLFF
>TRBD1|TRBV6-5|once|TRBJ1-4
TGTGCCAGCAGTTACTCGACAGGGAGTGTTGAAAAACTGTTTTTT
CASSYSTGSVEKLFF
>-|TRBV6-6|once|TRBJ1-1
TGTGCCAGCAGTTATCGGGAAGGGCCGGGGAACACTGAAGCTTTCTTT
CASSYREGPGNTEAFF
>-|TRBV11-3|-|TRBJ1-1
TGTGCCAGCAGCCCCGGGGACCGGGGGGGGAAAAACACTGAAGCTTTCTTT
CASSPGDRGGKNTEAFF
>TRBD2|TRBV27|-|TRBJ2-1
TGTGCCAGCAGTTTGTACCTCGGGCCTAGCGGGATCTACAATGAGCAGTTCTTC
CASSLYLGPSGIYNEQFF
>-|TRBV13|-|TRBJ1-5
TGTGCCAGCAGCTTAGGTGCACGAGGGATCAATCAGCCCCAGCATTTT
CASSLGARGINQPQHF
>-|TRBV7-2|-|TRBJ1-1
TGTGCCAGCAGCTTAAGTCAGCAGGGTGAAGCTTTCTTT
CASSLSQQGEAFF
>-|TRBV5-1|-|TRBJ2-7
TGCGCCAGCAGCTTGGAAGAGGGTTTGGGTGACTACGAGCAGTACTTC
CASSLEEGLGDYEQYF
>-|TRBV7-2|-|TRBJ2-7
TGTGCCAGCAGCTTAGGGGCCAGGGCCCGCGAGCAGTACTTC
CASSLGARAREQYF
>-|TRBV28|-|TRBJ1-2
TGTGCCAGCAGTTTGGGGGCCAGGACTAACTATGGCTACACCTTC
CASSLGARTNYGYTF
>TRBD2|TRBV4-3|-|TRBJ2-3
TGCGCCAGCAGCCAGCTAGCGGGAGTGAGTACAGATACGCAGTATTTT
CASSQLAGVSTDTQYF
>-|TRBV7-9|-|TRBJ1-5
TGTGCCAGCAGCTTAGGGCTGGATCAGCCCCAGCATTTT
CASSLGLDQPQHF
>-|TRBV11-3|-|TRBJ2-2
TGTGCCAGCAGCCGAATTACAGGGAACACCGGGGAGCTGTTTTTT
CASSRITGNTGELFF
>TRBD2|TRBV19|-|TRBJ2-2
TGTGCCAGGAACCAGGCCGGGACTATAGCCGGGGAGCTGTTTTTT
CARNQAGTIAGELFF